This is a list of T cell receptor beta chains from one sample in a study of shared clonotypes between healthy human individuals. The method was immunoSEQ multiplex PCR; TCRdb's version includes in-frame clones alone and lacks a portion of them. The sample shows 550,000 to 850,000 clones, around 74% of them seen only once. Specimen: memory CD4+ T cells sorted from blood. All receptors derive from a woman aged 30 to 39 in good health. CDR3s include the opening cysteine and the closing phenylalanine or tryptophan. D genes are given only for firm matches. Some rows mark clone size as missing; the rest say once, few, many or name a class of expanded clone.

DNA: TGTGCCACCTCCTCTCCGACAGGCTTCAACTATGGCTACACCTTC
CDR3: CATSSPTGFNYGYTF
J: TRBJ1-2
D: -
size: -
V: TRBV28

DNA: TGTGCCAGCAGTCCGAGCAGTCCCAATCAGCCCCAGCATTTT
CDR3: CASSPSSPNQPQHF
J: TRBJ1-5
D: -
size: -
V: TRBV28

DNA: TGTGCCAGCAGTTCTAGGACAGGGGGATTGAACACTGAAGCTTTCTTT
CDR3: CASSSRTGGLNTEAFF
J: TRBJ1-1
D: TRBD1
size: -
V: TRBV27

DNA: TGTGCCAGCAGTTCCGGGACAGGGCCCTTCTACTATGGCTACACCTTC
CDR3: CASSSGTGPFYYGYTF
J: TRBJ1-2
D: TRBD1
size: -
V: TRBV28

DNA: TGCGCCAGCAGCTCATGGATGGCTTCAGGGGGCGGTGGGACTGAAGCTTTCTTT
CDR3: CASSSWMASGGGGTEAFF
J: TRBJ1-1
D: TRBD1
size: -
V: TRBV5-1

DNA: TGTGCCAGCTCCCCCGGGGTCCGAGGCGCCTACAATGAGCAGTTCTTC
CDR3: CASSPGVRGAYNEQFF
J: TRBJ2-1
D: -
size: -
V: TRBV7-9

DNA: TGTGCCACCAGCAGAGATCAGGCCAGGGTGGCTTTCTTT
CDR3: CATSRDQARVAFF
J: TRBJ1-1
D: -
size: -
V: TRBV15

DNA: TGTGCCAGCAGTGAAGGTTTGGACCCTTCCCCCTACGAGCAGTACTTC
CDR3: CASSEGLDPSPYEQYF
J: TRBJ2-7
D: -
size: -
V: TRBV6-1

DNA: TGTGCCAGCAGCGTAGGAAGGGGGGCCCCCCAGGGCTACACCTTC
CDR3: CASSVGRGAPQGYTF
J: TRBJ1-2
D: -
size: -
V: TRBV9

DNA: TGTGCCAGCAGCCCTAGCACAGATACGCAGTATTTT
CDR3: CASSPSTDTQYF
J: TRBJ2-3
D: -
size: few
V: TRBV7-9

DNA: TGTGCCAGCAGTCCGGACAGGGTGGAACAGCCCCAGCATTTT
CDR3: CASSPDRVEQPQHF
J: TRBJ1-5
D: TRBD1
size: -
V: TRBV28

DNA: TGTGCCAGCAGTTTAGCGGGAGGTCTCTACGAGCAGTACTTC
CDR3: CASSLAGGLYEQYF
J: TRBJ2-7
D: TRBD2
size: -
V: TRBV27

DNA: TGCGCCAGCAGCGACGCCCGGGGCTATGGCTACACCTTC
CDR3: CASSDARGYGYTF
J: TRBJ1-2
D: -
size: -
V: TRBV5-1

DNA: TGCAGCGCCACCGGGACAAAGTATGGCTACACCTTC
CDR3: CSATGTKYGYTF
J: TRBJ1-2
D: -
size: -
V: TRBV29-1

DNA: TGTGCCAGCAGCCCCCGACAGGCACACTATGGCTACACCTTC
CDR3: CASSPRQAHYGYTF
J: TRBJ1-2
D: -
size: -
V: TRBV7-2

DNA: TGTGCCAGCAGTCCATATCCCGGGACTCAGGGGACTACTGAAGCTTTCTTT
CDR3: CASSPYPGTQGTTEAFF
J: TRBJ1-1
D: -
size: once
V: TRBV28

DNA: TGCGCCAGCAGCCCCCTGGGAGCGGGACGGAACACCGGGGAGCTGTTTTTT
CDR3: CASSPLGAGRNTGELFF
J: TRBJ2-2
D: TRBD2
size: -
V: TRBV4-1

DNA: TGTGCCAGCAGTTCTGTATCCCGGGACAGGGCCTCTGAGGGCTACACCTTC
CDR3: CASSSVSRDRASEGYTF
J: TRBJ1-2
D: TRBD1
size: -
V: TRBV28

DNA: TGTGCCAGCAGTGAAGCGGGGTATAATCAGCTTTATGGCTACACCTTC
CDR3: CASSEAGYNQLYGYTF
J: TRBJ1-2
D: -
size: -
V: TRBV6-1

DNA: TGTGCCAGCAGCTTACGGGAGACTAGCGGGAATCAGTACTTC
CDR3: CASSLRETSGNQYF
J: TRBJ2-7
D: TRBD2
size: few
V: TRBV7-2

DNA: TGCGCCAGCAGCTTGGAGAGGGGAGCCTACAATGAGCAGTTCTTC
CDR3: CASSLERGAYNEQFF
J: TRBJ2-1
D: -
size: once
V: TRBV5-1

DNA: TGTGCCAGCAGTGCCCGACTAGCGGCATACGAGCAGTACTTC
CDR3: CASSARLAAYEQYF
J: TRBJ2-7
D: TRBD2
size: -
V: TRBV2

DNA: TGTGCCAGCAGCTCAACGGGGGGGAACACTGAAGCTTTCTTT
CDR3: CASSSTGGNTEAFF
J: TRBJ1-1
D: -
size: -
V: TRBV7-9

DNA: TGTGCCAGCAGTCACACTAGCGGGAGGGCTCATGAGCAGTTCTTC
CDR3: CASSHTSGRAHEQFF
J: TRBJ2-1
D: TRBD2
size: -
V: TRBV7-9

DNA: TGTGCCAGCAGTTTATCCCCCAGACGGACTGAAAAACTGTTTTTT
CDR3: CASSLSPRRTEKLFF
J: TRBJ1-4
D: -
size: few
V: TRBV27

DNA: TGCGCCAGCAGTAATCAGCGGGGACCCTACAATGAGCAGTTCTTC
CDR3: CASSNQRGPYNEQFF
J: TRBJ2-1
D: TRBD2
size: few
V: TRBV5-1

DNA: TGTGCCATCAGTGAGTCTGGGCTAGCGGGGAACTACGAGCAGTACTTC
CDR3: CAISESGLAGNYEQYF
J: TRBJ2-7
D: TRBD2
size: -
V: TRBV10-3

DNA: TGTGCCACCCTTCCTGCGGGAGCGCGAACAGAGGCCCAGTACTTC
CDR3: CATLPAGARTEAQYF
J: TRBJ2-5
D: TRBD2
size: -
V: TRBV28

DNA: TGTGCCAGCAGCCAAGAGGGCTCGGACACCGGGGTTACAGATACGCAGTATTTT
CDR3: CASSQEGSDTGVTDTQYF
J: TRBJ2-3
D: -
size: -
V: TRBV4-2

DNA: TGTGCCAGCAGCGCCACCCCACTCTACGAGCAGTACTTC
CDR3: CASSATPLYEQYF
J: TRBJ2-7
D: -
size: -
V: TRBV28

DNA: TGTGCCAGCAGTGAAGTGTTAGTAACTGAAGCTTTCTTT
CDR3: CASSEVLVTEAFF
J: TRBJ1-1
D: -
size: -
V: TRBV6-1

DNA: TGCGCCAGCAGCTTGAATCCCAGGGGCTACGAGCAGTACTTC
CDR3: CASSLNPRGYEQYF
J: TRBJ2-7
D: -
size: -
V: TRBV5-1

DNA: TGCAGCGTTGGGGGACTAGCGGGATTCAATGAGCAGTTCTTC
CDR3: CSVGGLAGFNEQFF
J: TRBJ2-1
D: TRBD2
size: -
V: TRBV29-1

DNA: TGTGCCAGCGGAGAGTTGGGCTACGAGCAGTACTTC
CDR3: CASGELGYEQYF
J: TRBJ2-7
D: -
size: -
V: TRBV2

DNA: TGTGCCATCACGGCGTCTCCAAATCAGCCCCAGCATTTT
CDR3: CAITASPNQPQHF
J: TRBJ1-5
D: -
size: few
V: TRBV10-3

DNA: TGTGCCAGCAGCCAAGATGGTGGTAGCGGCCAGGCGCGCACCGGGGAGCTGTTTTTT
CDR3: CASSQDGGSGQARTGELFF
J: TRBJ2-2
D: -
size: -
V: TRBV4-2

DNA: TGTGCCAGCAGCTTAGACCTAGCGGGCCCTGCGAACACCGGGGAGCTGTTTTTT
CDR3: CASSLDLAGPANTGELFF
J: TRBJ2-2
D: TRBD2
size: -
V: TRBV5-4

DNA: TGCGCCAGCAGCCAAGAAATTCCACAGGGGTATAGCAATCAGCCCCAGCATTTT
CDR3: CASSQEIPQGYSNQPQHF
J: TRBJ1-5
D: TRBD1
size: -
V: TRBV4-1

DNA: TGTGCCAGCAGCCCTGGACTAGCGGAGACCGGGGAGCTGTTTTTT
CDR3: CASSPGLAETGELFF
J: TRBJ2-2
D: TRBD2
size: many
V: TRBV9